Following are 20 T cell receptor beta chains from one sample sequenced in a study of blood T cell repertoires in COVID-19. Sequencing was performed with immunoSEQ multiplex PCR; in TCRdb, only in-frame clones are kept and a portion is missing. The sample yields a few hundred thousand clones, 86% seen once. The sequenced material came from peripheral blood. These TCRs come from an older man with acute or convalescent COVID-19.

The V call is TRBV5-8, the J call TRBJ2-7; 10 positions match TRBD1. J was trimmed by 5 bases and V by 4 bases; bases with no gene match: 6. Germline V CDR1 and CDR2: SGHTS, YDEGEE. The CDR3 is 14 residues long. CDR3 bases: TGTGCCAGCAGCATGGACAGGGGGATCGACGAGCAGTACTTC. As protein: CASSMDRGIDEQYF.

The rearrangement joins TRBV5-1 to TRBJ1-1; D might be TRBD1 (6 bases). CDR1 and CDR2 (germline): SGHRS, YFSETQ. The V and J ends lost 3 bases and 1 base respectively, with 13 bases between them. This CDR3 spans 15 amino acids. This chain's CDR3 is CASSWNRAGNTEAFF. CDR3 DNA: TGCGCCAGCAGCTGGAACAGGGCCGGGAACACTGAAGCTTTCTTT. The variable domain in full, completed from reference TRBV5-1 and TRBJ1-1, reads KAGVTQTPRYLIKTRGQQVTLSCSPISGHRSVSWYQQTPGQGLQFLFEYFSETQRNKGNFPGRFSGRQFSNSRSEMNVSTLELGDSALYLCASSWNRAGNTEAFFGQGTRLTVV.

This clone has more than one count but fewer than ten. The CDR3 coding sequence is TGTGCCAGCAGCCAGGCGAGTGGGACAAACACTGAAGCTTTCTTT. Translated, it gives CASSQASGTNTEAFF. V is TRBV5-8 and J is TRBJ1-1; D possibly corresponds to TRBD1 (6 bases). The germline gives CDR1 SGHTS, CDR2 YDEGEE. Trimming stripped 4 bases from V and 2 bases from J, with 15 bases between. This CDR3 is built from 15 residues. Full variable domain (outside the CDR3, taken from reference TRBV5-8 and TRBJ1-1): EAGVTQSPTHLIKTRGQQATLRCSPISGHTSVYWYQQALGLGLQFLLWYDEGEERNRGNFPPRFSGRQFPNYSSELNVNALELEDSALYLCASSQASGTNTEAFFGQGTRLTVV.

The chain links TRBV6-5 to TRBJ1-5; a possible D gene is TRBD1 (5 bases). Trimming took 7 bases from V and 9 from J, leaving 22 bases between them. The length of the CDR3 is 15 residues. Per germline, CDR1 MNHEY and CDR2 SVGAGI. The CDR3 loop is CASTPPRAGRGPQHF. In DNA form, the CDR3 reads TGTGCCAGCACTCCTCCCCGGGCGGGGAGGGGGCCCCAGCATTTT.

A remark on this clone: Other DNA sequences in the same sample also yield this CDR3. The chain employs TRBV3-1 (or the pseudogene TRBV3-2) and TRBJ2-3, with D tentatively TRBD2 (6 bases). This CDR3 contains 13 residues. Germline V lookup: CDR1 LGHDT, CDR2 YNNKEL (reference sequence). The V gene lost 4 bases and the J gene lost 3 bases, with 8 bases spanning the gap. CDR3 nucleotides: TGTGCCAGCAGCCGTGGGGGGACAGATACGCAGTATTTT. It specifies CASSRGGTDTQYF.

V gene TRBV5-1 combines with J gene TRBJ1-5; 7 bases agree with TRBD1. After removal of 0 bases from V and 7 bases from J, the junction contained 4 bases not matched to a gene. Germline assignment: CDR1 SGHRS and CDR2 YFSETQ. The CDR3 is 14 residues long. The CDR3: CASSLDGGGQPQHF. The CDR3 DNA reads as TGCGCCAGCAGCTTGGATGGAGGGGGCCAGCCCCAGCATTTT.

This rearrangement joins TRBV28 to TRBJ1-5; no firm D call. The length of the CDR3 is 13 residues. The V and J ends lost 7 bases and 4 bases respectively, with 11 bases between them. The germline V gene has CDR1 MDHEN and CDR2 SYDVKM. CDR3 protein: CASTSGINQPQHF. The CDR3 DNA sequence: TGTGCCAGCACCTCAGGAATTAATCAGCCCCAGCATTTT.

This rearrangement joins TRBV5-1 to TRBJ1-4; D is possibly TRBD1 (6 bases). The germline V gene encodes CDR1 SGHRS and CDR2 YFSETQ. The CDR3 is made up of 17 amino acids. V was trimmed by 1 base and J by 8 bases, leaving 21 bases between them. This chain's CDR3 is CASSLPLTGTGEEKLFF. The CDR3 DNA reads TGCGCCAGCAGCTTGCCCCTTACAGGGACGGGCGAAGAAAAACTGTTTTTT. Supplemented by reference TRBV5-1 and TRBJ1-4, the full variable domain reads KAGVTQTPRYLIKTRGQQVTLSCSPISGHRSVSWYQQTPGQGLQFLFEYFSETQRNKGNFPGRFSGRQFSNSRSEMNVSTLELGDSALYLCASSLPLTGTGEEKLFFGSGTQLSVL.

The chain is built from TRBV12-3 or TRBV12-4 and TRBJ2-3; 9 bases agree with TRBD1. The V gene end was trimmed by 3 bases and the J gene end by 6 bases; junction bases not matched to a gene: 1. The CDR3 has 13 residues. The CDR3 region has the DNA TGTGCCAGCAGTTTGGACAGGGGTGATACGCAGTATTTT. Protein product: CASSLDRGDTQYF.

This clone came up a few times. The CDR3 sequence is CASSFQGAHGYTF. The CDR3 nucleotides read TGTGCCAGCAGTTTCCAGGGGGCACATGGCTACACCTTC. The rearrangement links TRBV28 to TRBJ1-2, with 8 bases lining up with TRBD1. The V gene end was trimmed by 3 bases and the J gene end by 6 bases; junction bases not matched to a gene: 3. The CDR3 consists of 13 residues. CDR1 and CDR2 (germline): MDHEN, SYDVKM.

The rearrangement joins TRBV12-5 to TRBJ1-1; no clear D. The ends were cut back, 1 base at V and 1 base at J, with 4 bases in the middle. CDR1 LGHNT and CDR2 FRNRAP come from the germline V gene. CDR3 length equals 13 residues. CDR3 region: CASGLAGNTEAFF. CDR3 nucleotides: TGTGCTAGTGGTTTGGCCGGGAACACTGAAGCTTTCTTT.

This chain links TRBV11-2 with TRBJ1-2, with TRBD1 matching over 7 bases. CDR1 and CDR2 (germline): SGHAT, FQNNGV. This CDR3 region has 15 residues. V lost 5 bases, J lost 7 bases, and 13 bases stayed unmatched. The CDR3 reads CASSPTSRGLSGYTF. In DNA form, the CDR3 reads TGTGCCAGCAGCCCAACTTCCAGGGGGTTATCTGGCTACACCTTC.

This chain links TRBV10-3 with TRBJ1-1; D ambiguous. The CDR3 extends over 14 amino acids. CDR1 and CDR2 (germline): ENHRY, SYGVKD. V was shortened by 4 bases and J by 1 base, with 10 bases between the two germline ends. CDR3 sequence reads: CAISGSIRNTEAFF. The CDR3 DNA sequence: TGTGCCATCAGTGGTAGTATTCGGAACACTGAAGCTTTCTTT.

The chain joins TRBV7-8 to TRBJ1-2, with 7 bases lining up with TRBD1. With 4 bases clipped from V and 6 bases from J, the junction kept 8 bases outside the gene matches. The CDR3 consists of 14 residues. Germline CDR1 is SGHVS and CDR2 is FQNEAQ. The CDR3 loop is CASSSDRVGDGYTF. In DNA form, the CDR3 reads TGTGCCAGCAGCTCCGACAGGGTCGGGGATGGCTACACCTTC. Combining the CDR3 with reference TRBV7-8 and TRBJ1-2 gives the whole variable domain GAGVSQSPRYKVAKRGQDVALRCDPISGHVSLFWYQQALGQGPEFLTYFQNEAQLDKSGLPSDRFFAERPEGSVSTLKIQRTQQEDSAVYLCASSSDRVGDGYTFGSGTRLTVV.

The chain joins TRBV21-1 to TRBJ2-7; the D segment call TRBD1 is taken from the table without a DNA check. TRBV21-1 is a pseudogene locus. The CDR3 contains 15 residues. The CDR3 protein is CASSAGTVDSYEQYF. The CDR3 DNA sequence: TGTGCCAGCAGCGCAGGGACAGTTGACTCCTACGAGCAGTACTTC.

The genes are TRBV5-5 and TRBJ1-5, with D hard to call. Between the trimmed V and J ends, which lost 0 bases and 2 bases, there was a span of 9 bases. The CDR3 is 15 residues long. The V gene's germline CDR1 is SGHKS and CDR2 YYEKEE (reference sequence). CDR3 sequence (DNA): TGTGCCAGCAGCTTGGTGGGCGACGGCAATCAGCCCCAGCATTTT. It codes for CASSLVGDGNQPQHF.

The rearrangement links TRBV20-1 to TRBJ1-4; no firm D call. The CDR3 is made up of 14 amino acids. Trimming removed 3 bases from V and 0 bases from J, with 8 bases in between. Germline V lookup: CDR1 DFQATT, CDR2 SNEGSKA (reference sequence). CDR3 protein: CSASQTSTNEKLFF. In DNA, the CDR3 is TGCAGTGCTAGTCAGACTTCAACTAATGAAAAACTGTTTTTT.

This chain links TRBV9 with TRBJ1-2; D not certain. Germline V gene data show CDR1 as SGDLS and CDR2 as YYNGEE. The CDR3 is 14 residues long. V was trimmed by 0 bases and J by 4 bases, leaving 10 bases between them. CDR3 sequence: CASSVDQLPYGYTF. DNA of the CDR3: TGTGCCAGCAGCGTAGATCAGTTACCCTATGGCTACACCTTC. Full variable domain (outside the CDR3, taken from reference TRBV9 and TRBJ1-2): DSGVTQTPKHLITATGQRVTLRCSPRSGDLSVYWYQQSLDQGLQFLIQYYNGEERAKGNILERFSAQQFPDLHSELNLSSLELGDSALYFCASSVDQLPYGYTFGSGTRLTVV.

The chain carries TRBV28 and TRBJ2-7, with a weak D call TRBD1 (5 bases). This CDR3 is 13 amino acids long. Trimming pared 1 base from V and 9 bases from J, leaving 13 bases between. Germline loops: CDR1 MDHEN, CDR2 SYDVKM. CDR3 sequence reads: CASSLSQAPAQYF. The CDR3 DNA reads TGTGCCAGCAGTTTATCACAGGCCCCCGCGCAGTACTTC.

The chain has TRBV9 and TRBJ2-1; 9 bases align to TRBD2. The CDR3 spans 15 residues. Germline CDR1 SGDLS, CDR2 YYNGEE. Trimming at V came to 2 bases and at J to 8 bases, leaving 8 bases not matched to a gene. The CDR3 spells CASSVGTSLADEQFF. The CDR3 DNA follows: TGTGCCAGCAGCGTCGGGACTAGCCTGGCCGATGAGCAGTTCTTC.